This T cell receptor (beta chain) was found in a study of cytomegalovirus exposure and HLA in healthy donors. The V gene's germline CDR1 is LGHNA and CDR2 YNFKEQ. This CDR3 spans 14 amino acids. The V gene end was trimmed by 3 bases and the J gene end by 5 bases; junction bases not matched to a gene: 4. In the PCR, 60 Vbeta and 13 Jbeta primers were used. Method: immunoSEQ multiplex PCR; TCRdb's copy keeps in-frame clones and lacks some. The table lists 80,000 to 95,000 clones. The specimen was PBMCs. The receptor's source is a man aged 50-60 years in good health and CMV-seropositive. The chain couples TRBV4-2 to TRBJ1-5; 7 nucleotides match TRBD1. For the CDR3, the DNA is TGTGCCAGCAGCCATACACAGGGGTATCAGCCCCAGCATTTT. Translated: CASSHTQGYQPQHF.